The 31 T cell receptor beta chains in this list originate from one sample, sequenced in a study of T cell repertoires in cytomegalovirus infection. Each CDR3 protein gets one entry after TCRdb re-called the reads with MiXCR. This sample has over 100,000 distinct CDR3 sequences; around 10% occur once, and the top ten carry approximately 33%. Which antigens these TCRs recognize remains unknown. The sequencing sample was made of PBMCs, sequenced either directly or after in vitro stimulation (not recorded which). Receptors were obtained from a human donor in good health (CMV status not recorded). Some clones in this sample may be carry-over from other donors' samples.

This chain uses TRBV7-3 with TRBJ1-1; D ambiguous. Trimming took off 3 bases at V and 0 bases at J, with 11 bases between the two ends. Germline-derived CDR1 and CDR2 are SGHTA and FQGTGA. The CDR3 has 15 amino acids. The DNA for the CDR3 is TGTGCCAGCAGCTTTCCCGACGGAATGAACACTGAAGCTTTCTTT. Its protein product is CASSFPDGMNTEAFF.

The chain joins TRBV7-9 to TRBJ1-1; TRBD1 matches at 9 bases. Germline CDR1 reads SEHNR; CDR2 reads FQNEAQ (reference sequence). V shed 5 bases, J shed 3 bases, and the junction held 16 bases outside the gene matches. This CDR3 is 18 amino acids long. This chain's CDR3 is CASSDPDRGNPRDTEAFF. In nucleotides, the CDR3 is TGTGCCAGCAGCGACCCGGACAGGGGTAATCCGAGGGACACTGAAGCTTTCTTT.

This clonotype has more than one count but fewer than ten. CDR3 region: CASKREDRGIGEQYF. Here the CDR3 DNA reads TGTGCCAGCAAAAGGGAGGACAGGGGCATCGGCGAGCAGTACTTC. The rearrangement uses TRBV6-6 and TRBJ2-7; TRBD1 agrees at 9 bases. The trim removed 7 bases at V and 6 bases at J, leaving 13 bases unmatched. The germline gives CDR1 MNHNY, CDR2 SVGAGI (reference sequence). This CDR3 comprises 15 residues.

The chain uses TRBV2 and TRBJ2-7; D might be TRBD1 (6 bases). The V gene's germline CDR1 is SNHLY and CDR2 FYNNEI. The CDR3 spans 13 residues. Trimming removed 7 bases at V and 0 bases at J, with 10 bases between. The CDR3 nucleotides read TGTGCCAGCACGGTGGACAGCTCCTACGAGCAGTACTTC. As protein: CASTVDSSYEQYF.

CDR3 sequence: CASNSDQGATEAFF. For the CDR3, the DNA is TGTGCCAGCAACTCGGACCAGGGGGCGACTGAAGCTTTCTTT. The chain couples TRBV6-2 or TRBV6-3 to TRBJ1-1; 8 bases are a match to TRBD1. V shed 7 bases, J shed 5 bases, and the junction held 9 bases outside the gene matches. The CDR3 sequence is 14 residues long. Germline V lookup: CDR1 MNHEY, CDR2 SVGEGT.

With respect to this clonotype: Possible read error: a much larger clone is one base away. Because it lacks the conserved phenylalanine or tryptophan at the end, this CDR3 is likely a read error. The J gene is TRBJ1-1, the V gene TRBV5-4; 7 bases fit TRBD1. The CDR3 covers 15 residues. CDR1 is SGHNT, CDR2 YYREEE, per germline (reference sequence). V was pared by 4 bases and J by 2 bases, with 8 bases of the junction left unmatched. The CDR3 reads CASSRDRVDNTEAFS. CDR3 sequence (DNA): TGTGCCAGCAGCAGAGACAGGGTTGACAACACTGAAGCTTTCTCT.

This clonotype was seen once. This chain joins TRBV7-2 and TRBJ2-5; D is possibly TRBD2 (5 bases). V was trimmed by 1 base and J by 5 bases, leaving 11 bases between them. CDR3 length equals 14 residues. Germline V CDR1 and CDR2: SGHTA, FQGNSA. CDR3 bases: TGTGCCAGCAGCTTAGGGGGAGTCAGTGAGACCCAGTACTTC. Translated, it gives CASSLGGVSETQYF.

This clonotype was recorded at least ten times. V gene TRBV3-1 combines with J gene TRBJ1-1; no firm D call. The CDR3 runs 12 residues. CDR1 and CDR2 (germline): LGHDT, YNNKEL (reference sequence). V was clipped by 4 bases and J by 0 bases, with 3 bases between them. In nucleotides, the CDR3 is TGTGCCAGCAGCCGCATGAACACTGAAGCTTTCTTT. Translating gives CASSRMNTEAFF. The full variable domain, in which reference TRBV3-1 and TRBJ1-1 provide the parts outside the CDR3, is DTAVSQTPKYLVTQMGNDKSIKCEQNLGHDTMYWYKQDSKKFLKIMFSYNNKELIINETVPNRFSPKSPDKAHLNLHINSLELGDSAVYFCASSRMNTEAFFGQGTRLTVV.

A few counts support this clonotype. V gene TRBV28 combines with J gene TRBJ2-5; TRBD2 aligns across 12 bases. The CDR3 contains 17 residues. Germline trimming cut 5 bases from V and 2 bases from J; bases unmatched to any gene: 9. Germline CDR1 reads MDHEN; CDR2 reads SYDVKM. This CDR3 reads CASSPTSGRGGQETQYF. In DNA, the CDR3 is TGTGCCAGCAGTCCGACTAGCGGGAGAGGGGGACAAGAGACCCAGTACTTC.

In this sample, this clonotype turned up many times. The chain joins TRBV27 to TRBJ2-7; D possibly corresponds to TRBD2 (6 bases). The length of the CDR3 is 13 residues. With 6 bases removed from V and 3 bases from J, the gap between germline ends came to 12 bases. The germline CDR1 and CDR2 sequences are MNHEY and SMNVEV (reference sequence). The CDR3 bases are TGTGCCAGCAGAAGGAGCGGGCTCTACGAGCAGTACGTC. It is translated as CASRRSGLYEQYV.

This clonotype has a count of ten or more. V gene TRBV5-1 combines with J gene TRBJ2-1; the match to TRBD2 covers 13 bases. The V gene's germline CDR1 is SGHRS and CDR2 YFSETQ. There are 14 residues in the CDR3. The ends lost 3 bases at V and 7 bases at J; junction bases unmatched: 1. The chain's CDR3 is CASSSGLAGNEQFF. CDR3 DNA sequence: TGCGCCAGCAGCTCGGGACTAGCGGGAAATGAGCAGTTCTTC.

Ten or more counts support this clonotype. As DNA, the CDR3 is TGTGCCAGCAGCCTGGTCGTTAATGAAAAACTGTTTTTT. It translates to CASSLVVNEKLFF. This rearrangement joins TRBV7-8 to TRBJ1-4; D remains ambiguous. This CDR3 region has 13 residues. The germline gives CDR1 SGHVS, CDR2 FQNEAQ. The germline V and J ends were trimmed by 5 bases and 4 bases, with 8 bases remaining between them.

This clonotype was picked up a small number of times. The chain uses TRBV24-1 and TRBJ1-2; possible D gene TRBD1, 5 bases. V was shortened by 3 bases and J by 6 bases, with 13 bases between the two germline ends. Germline CDR1 reads KGHDR; CDR2 reads SFDVKD. This CDR3 is 14 amino acids long. Written as DNA, the CDR3 is TGTGCCACCAGTGATCGCCAGGGTCTACATGGCTACACCTTC. Its translation: CATSDRQGLHGYTF.

The chain uses TRBV7-2 and TRBJ2-5; the match to TRBD2 covers 9 bases. The CDR3 extends over 14 amino acids. Trimming removed 5 bases from V and 4 bases from J; junction bases left unmatched: 5. Germline lookup yields CDR1 SGHTA and CDR2 FQGNSA. The CDR3 DNA sequence: TGTGCCAGCAGCGGTAGCGGGAGAAGAGAGACCCAGTACTTC. Translated, it gives CASSGSGRRETQYF.

This chain joins TRBV25-1 and TRBJ2-2; 9 bases line up with TRBD1. Unmatched junction bases numbered 6, after V lost 3 bases and J lost 10 bases. Germline CDR1 reads MGHDK; CDR2 reads SYGVNS. The CDR3 sequence is 14 residues long. This CDR3 is CASSDPGQGAELFF. The CDR3 region has the DNA TGTGCCAGCAGTGACCCGGGACAGGGCGCGGAGCTGTTTTTT. Supplemented by reference TRBV25-1 and TRBJ2-2, the full variable domain reads EADIYQTPRYLVIGTGKKITLECSQTMGHDKMYWYQQDPGMELHLIHYSYGVNSTEKGDLSSESTVSRIRTEHFPLTLESARPSHTSQYLCASSDPGQGAELFFGEGSRLTVL.

The chain recombines TRBV7-2 with TRBJ1-3; the D is unclear. The germline V and J ends were trimmed by 1 base and 6 bases, with 7 bases remaining between them. The CDR3 sequence is 13 residues long. Germline CDR1 is SGHTA and CDR2 is FQGNSA. DNA of the CDR3: TGTGCCAGCAGCTTAGGGCAGGAAAACACCATATATTTT. It encodes CASSLGQENTIYF.

This clonotype came up many times. The J gene is TRBJ1-1, the V gene TRBV7-2; D might be TRBD1 (5 bases). The germline CDR1 and CDR2 sequences are SGHTA and FQGNSA. Trimming took off 6 bases at V and 1 base at J, with 9 bases between the two ends. This CDR3 is built from 13 residues. The chain's CDR3 is CASSLRGNTEAFF. The CDR3 nucleotides read TGTGCCAGCAGTCTTAGGGGGAACACTGAAGCTTTCTTT. Using reference TRBV7-2 and TRBJ1-1 for the parts outside the CDR3, the full variable domain is GAGVSQSPSNKVTEKGKDVELRCDPISGHTALYWYRQSLGQGLEFLIYFQGNSAPDKSGLPSDRFSAERTGGSVSTLTIQRTQQEDSAVYLCASSLRGNTEAFFGQGTRLTVV.

The sample holds a few counts of this clonotype. The rearrangement joins TRBV19 to TRBJ1-3, with D tentatively TRBD1 (5 bases). Germline assignment: CDR1 LNHDA and CDR2 SQIVND (reference sequence). Trimming took 2 bases from V and 0 from J, leaving 11 bases between them. The CDR3 is 16 residues long. CDR3 loop: CASSIRGMSSGNTIYF. The CDR3 nucleotides are TGTGCCAGTAGTATAAGGGGCATGAGCTCTGGAAACACCATATATTTT. Combining the CDR3 with reference TRBV19 and TRBJ1-3 gives the whole variable domain DGGITQSPKYLFRKEGQNVTLSCEQNLNHDAMYWYRQDPGQGLRLIYYSQIVNDFQKGDIAEGYSVSREKKESFPLTVTSAQKNPTAFYLCASSIRGMSSGNTIYFGEGSWLTVV.

The chain is built from TRBV7-2 and TRBJ2-5; unclear D gene. The germline gives CDR1 SGHTA, CDR2 FQGNSA. The CDR3 loop spans 13 amino acids. With 6 bases removed from V and 5 bases from J, the gap between germline ends came to 13 bases. The CDR3 sequence: CASRKRWVETQYF. In DNA form, the CDR3 reads TGTGCCAGCAGGAAACGTTGGGTGGAGACCCAGTACTTC.

The V and J genes are TRBV7-2 and TRBJ2-2, with TRBD2 matching 8 bases. J gave up 1 base and V 5 bases, and 9 bases lay outside the gene matches. CDR1 is SGHTA and CDR2 is FQGNSA in the germline V gene. The CDR3 loop spans 17 amino acids. CDR3 coding DNA: TGTGCCAGCAGCCCCAGCCAACTAGCGGTGAACACCGGGGAGCTGTTTTTT. Its protein product is CASSPSQLAVNTGELFF.

This clonotype was detected only a few times. The CDR3 bases are TGTGCCAGCAGGAGCCAGGGGGCCGGGCCCCAGCATTTT. It specifies CASRSQGAGPQHF. V usage is TRBV12-3 or TRBV12-4 and J usage is TRBJ1-5, with 8 bases fitting TRBD1. V shed 6 bases, J shed 9 bases, and the junction held 7 bases outside the gene matches. The CDR3 extends over 13 amino acids.

In its sample, this clonotype was seen a few times. This chain uses TRBV14 with TRBJ2-1, with D possibly called TRBD1 or TRBD2 (5 bases each). CDR1 is SGHDN and CDR2 is FVKESK in the germline V gene. This CDR3 spans 16 amino acids. Trimming pared 3 bases from V and 7 bases from J, leaving 19 bases between. CDR3 sequence reads: CASSQRTGTVGNEQFF. Written as DNA, the CDR3 is TGTGCCAGCAGCCAGCGCACCGGGACCGTAGGGAATGAGCAGTTCTTC.

The chain couples TRBV20-1 to TRBJ2-3; maybe TRBD2 (5 bases). CDR3 length equals 12 residues. V was clipped by 5 bases and J by 8 bases, with 14 bases between them. The V gene's germline CDR1 is DFQATT and CDR2 SNEGSKA (reference sequence). The CDR3 coding sequence is TGCAGTGCTCAGAACCCGGGGAGTACGCAGTATTTT. Protein sequence: CSAQNPGSTQYF.

The rearrangement uses TRBV19 and TRBJ1-1; D ambiguous. Looked up from germline, CDR1 is LNHDA and CDR2 is SQIVND (reference sequence). The CDR3 spans 14 residues. The V and J ends lost 3 bases and 1 base respectively, with 9 bases between them. The CDR3 region is CASSMSWGNTEAFF. The CDR3 coding sequence is TGTGCCAGTAGTATGTCGTGGGGGAACACTGAAGCTTTCTTT. Drawing the rest from reference TRBV19 and TRBJ1-1, the complete variable domain is DGGITQSPKYLFRKEGQNVTLSCEQNLNHDAMYWYRQDPGQGLRLIYYSQIVNDFQKGDIAEGYSVSREKKESFPLTVTSAQKNPTAFYLCASSMSWGNTEAFFGQGTRLTVV.

This clonotype was recorded many times. V gene TRBV7-2 combines with J gene TRBJ1-5, with 8 nucleotides matching TRBD1. The J segment lost 6 bases and the V segment lost 5 bases, leaving 6 bases of the junction unmatched. The CDR3 totals 14 residues. Looked up from germline, CDR1 is SGHTA and CDR2 is FQGNSA. The chain's CDR3 is CASSPDRGGQPQHF. CDR3 nucleotide sequence: TGTGCCAGCAGCCCAGACAGGGGTGGTCAGCCCCAGCATTTT.

Points on this clonotype: A single base separates this from a much larger clone, so it may be a read error. The rearrangement joins TRBV19 to TRBJ1-5; D call uncertain. This CDR3 spans 14 amino acids. Germline V gene lookup returns CDR1 LNHDA and CDR2 SQIVND (reference sequence). The CDR3 region has the DNA TGTACCAGTAGTATCCTCAGCAGCAATCAGCCCCAGCATTTT. Its protein is CTSSILSSNQPQHF.

This clonotype was counted ten times or more. This rearrangement joins TRBV7-8 to TRBJ2-1; D not resolved. V gave up 1 base and J gave up 4 bases, with 8 bases separating them. The CDR3 is 14 residues long. Looked up from germline, CDR1 is SGHVS and CDR2 is FQNEAQ. The CDR3 loop reads CASSLVAEYNEQFF. CDR3 DNA: TGTGCCAGCAGCTTAGTCGCAGAATACAATGAGCAGTTCTTC.

V and J are TRBV5-1 and TRBJ2-1, with a possible D match to TRBD2 (6 bases). V was pared by 0 bases and J by 7 bases, with 14 bases between. This CDR3 region has 15 residues. Germline loops: CDR1 SGHRS, CDR2 YFSETQ. The CDR3 DNA reads TGCGCCAGCAGCTTGGCCATAGCGGTCGGGAATGAGCAGTTCTTC. This sequence encodes CASSLAIAVGNEQFF.

This clonotype was counted at least ten times. The chain links TRBV7-2 to TRBJ2-1; D is uncertain. CDR3 length: 11 amino acids. Trimming left V 5 bases short and J 9 bases short, with 8 bases between. Germline V gene sequence: CDR1 SGHTA, CDR2 FQGNSA. DNA of the CDR3: TGTGCCAGCAGCGCCCGAATTGAGCAGTTCTTC. Protein product: CASSARIEQFF.

The chain couples TRBV18 to TRBJ1-1, with 7 nucleotides matching TRBD1. This CDR3 spans 15 amino acids. Germline CDR1 reads KGHSH; CDR2 reads LQKENI. V was pared by 3 bases and J by 7 bases, with 11 bases of the junction left unmatched. The CDR3 coding sequence is TGTGCCAGCTCACCCGATCAAGGGGGCGCCGTTGAAGCTTTCTTT. Protein product: CASSPDQGGAVEAFF. The variable domain in full, completed from reference TRBV18 and TRBJ1-1, reads NAGVMQNPRHLVRRRGQEARLRCSPMKGHSHVYWYRQLPEEGLKFMVYLQKENIIDESGMPKERFSAEFPKEGPSILRIQQVVRGDSAAYFCASSPDQGGAVEAFFGQGTRLTVV.

Many counts were recorded for this clonotype. The V call is TRBV19, the J call TRBJ1-1; unclear D gene. Per the germline V gene, CDR1 is LNHDA and CDR2 is SQIVND (reference sequence). This CDR3 comprises 14 residues. V was cut by 3 bases and J by 1 base, with 9 bases left in between. CDR3 DNA sequence: TGTGCCAGTAGTATGGGAGGGCCGAACACTGAAGCTTTCTTT. This encodes CASSMGGPNTEAFF.